The 21 T cell receptor beta chains listed next were all sequenced from one sample in a study of T-cell memory formation after mild COVID-19. TCRdb re-called the 5' RACE reads through MiXCR, storing one row per CDR3 protein. The table lists approximately 500,000 distinct CDR3 sequences, nearly 25% of them singletons. Specimen: PBMCs or a T cell subset sorted from them (not recorded which). Receptors originate from an adult woman who had mild COVID-19 (a few samples of this study predate the infection). Cell type and time point are not known.

This clonotype was counted between two and nine times. The genes are TRBV24-1 and TRBJ2-1; D call uncertain. V lost 2 bases and J lost 0, with 7 bases in between. The germline V gene encodes CDR1 KGHDR and CDR2 SFDVKD. This CDR3 is 15 amino acids long. The CDR3 loop is CATSDWRYSYNEQFF. CDR3 in DNA: TGTGCCACCAGTGATTGGCGGTACTCCTACAATGAGCAGTTCTTC.

The chain is built from TRBV9 and TRBJ2-6, with TRBD1 identical over 7 bases. The germline gives CDR1 SGDLS, CDR2 YYNGEE. The CDR3 length is 16 residues. With 3 bases clipped from V and 0 bases from J, the junction kept 3 bases outside the gene matches. This chain's CDR3 is CASSARQGSGANVLTF. The CDR3 DNA is TGTGCCAGCAGCGCCCGACAGGGCTCTGGGGCCAACGTCCTGACTTTC. The entire variable domain, with the rest obtained from reference TRBV9 and TRBJ2-6, is as follows: DSGVTQTPKHLITATGQRVTLRCSPRSGDLSVYWYQQSLDQGLQFLIQYYNGEERAKGNILERFSAQQFPDLHSELNLSSLELGDSALYFCASSARQGSGANVLTFGAGSRLTVL.

V is TRBV6-4 and J is TRBJ2-1, with TRBD1 matching over 7 bases. Trimming cost V 4 bases and J 10 bases; bases outside gene matches: 10. This CDR3 is 14 amino acids long. CDR1 MRHNA and CDR2 SNTAGT come from the germline V gene. The CDR3 bases are TGTGCCAGCAGTGTAGGGACAGACACAGGGGAGCAGTTCTTC. Translating it yields CASSVGTDTGEQFF.

In this sample, this clonotype turned up a few times. V usage is TRBV6-5 and J usage is TRBJ1-2, with no clear D. Germline V CDR1 and CDR2: MNHEY, SVGAGI. This CDR3 spans 13 amino acids. The V gene lost 4 bases and the J gene lost 2 bases, with 8 bases spanning the gap. Here the CDR3 DNA reads TGTGCCAGCAGTTTCGGCAGCAACTATGGCTACACCTTC. Translation: CASSFGSNYGYTF.

The V and J genes are TRBV9 and TRBJ2-7; 8 nucleotides agree with TRBD1. Trimming removed 3 bases from V and 9 bases from J; junction bases left unmatched: 8. Germline loops: CDR1 SGDLS, CDR2 YYNGEE. There are 13 residues in the CDR3. Here the CDR3 DNA reads TGTGCCAGCAGCGAGGGGGACAGGAAGTGGCAGTACTTC. This translates into CASSEGDRKWQYF.

The sample holds a few counts of this clonotype. V usage is TRBV29-1 and J usage is TRBJ1-2; possibly TRBD1 for D (6 bases). The CDR3 extends over 14 amino acids. CDR1 is SQVTM, CDR2 ANQGSEA, per germline. V shed 4 bases and J shed 8 bases, with 20 bases lying between them. As DNA, the CDR3 is TGCAGCGTTGGGGGTCCGGGACAAGTAGACGGCTACACCTTC. Translating gives CSVGGPGQVDGYTF.

This clonotype was detected only a few times. The chain carries TRBV6-5 and TRBJ2-2; 8 nucleotides line up with TRBD1. Germline V CDR1 and CDR2: MNHEY, SVGAGI. J was trimmed by 4 bases and V by 4 bases; bases with no gene match: 5. This CDR3 spans 15 amino acids. The CDR3 loop is CASSLQGAVTGELFF. The DNA for the CDR3 is TGTGCCAGCAGTTTGCAGGGGGCGGTCACCGGGGAGCTGTTTTTT.

A few counts support this clonotype. The gene calls are TRBV20-1 and TRBJ2-1; D unresolved. V lost 3 bases, J lost 1 base, and 7 bases lay in between. Germline V gives CDR1 DFQATT, CDR2 SNEGSKA (reference sequence). The CDR3 length is 13 residues. The CDR3 loop is CSASVGSYNEQFF. The CDR3, as DNA: TGCAGTGCTAGTGTTGGGTCCTACAATGAGCAGTTCTTC.

The chain recombines TRBV6-1 with TRBJ2-1, with 13 bases aligning to TRBD2. The CDR3 sequence is 15 residues long. V dropped 1 base and J dropped 9; count of bases not matched to a gene: 3. Germline V gene sequence: CDR1 MNHNS, CDR2 SASEGT. CDR3 in amino acids: CASSEGTSGRFEQFF. CDR3 DNA: TGTGCCAGCAGTGAAGGGACTAGCGGGAGATTTGAGCAGTTCTTC.

This clonotype has just a few counts. V and J are TRBV3-1 and TRBJ1-1; TRBD1 might be the D (6 bases). The CDR3 consists of 14 residues. Germline V gives CDR1 LGHDT, CDR2 YNNKEL (reference sequence). Trimming took 3 bases from V and 0 from J, leaving 8 bases between them. The CDR3 spells CASSQGHLNTEAFF. Here the CDR3 DNA reads TGTGCCAGCAGCCAGGGACACCTGAACACTGAAGCTTTCTTT.

This clonotype has more than one count but fewer than ten. The CDR3 sequence: CASSRDFSHSSTDTQYF. CDR3 DNA sequence: TGTGCCAGCAGCCGGGACTTCTCCCACTCTTCCACAGATACGCAGTATTTT. The chain recombines TRBV4-2 with TRBJ2-3; perhaps TRBD2 as D (6 bases). V was cut by 4 bases and J by 2 bases, with 19 bases left in between. Germline V gene data show CDR1 as LGHNA and CDR2 as YNFKEQ. CDR3 length: 17 residues.

The V and J genes are TRBV5-1 and TRBJ1-1; D is unclear. The ends were cut back, 0 bases at V and 1 base at J, with 7 bases in the middle. The CDR3 is 14 residues long. Germline CDR1 and CDR2: SGHRS and YFSETQ. This CDR3 is CASSLGAANTEAFF. CDR3 sequence (DNA): TGCGCCAGCAGCTTGGGGGCGGCGAACACTGAAGCTTTCTTT.

This chain joins TRBV29-1 and TRBJ1-1; TRBD1 might be the D (6 bases). The CDR3 sequence is 13 residues long. Trimming left V 7 bases short and J 5 bases short, with 17 bases between. Per the germline V gene, CDR1 is SQVTM and CDR2 is ANQGSEA. The CDR3 DNA reads TGCAGCGCTTCAGTGGGGGGCTATACTGAAGCTTTCTTT. Its protein product is CSASVGGYTEAFF.

This chain connects TRBV20-1 to TRBJ2-7, with D perhaps given as TRBD1 or TRBD2 (5 bases each). CDR1 and CDR2 from the germline V gene are DFQATT and SNEGSKA (reference sequence). The CDR3 length is 15 residues. Trimming cost V 1 base and J 2 bases, with 15 bases left between them. In DNA form, the CDR3 reads TGCAGTGCTAGAGCCCGTTCGGGGCCTACCTACGAGCAGTACTTC. It is translated as CSARARSGPTYEQYF.

The chain recombines TRBV7-9 with TRBJ2-3, with 8 bases that match TRBD1. The J segment lost 4 bases and the V segment lost 5 bases, leaving 17 bases of the junction unmatched. Germline CDR1 reads SEHNR; CDR2 reads FQNEAQ (reference sequence). This CDR3 contains 18 residues. CDR3 amino acids: CASSNQPGQGVYPDTQYF. CDR3 nucleotides: TGTGCCAGCAGCAACCAACCTGGACAGGGAGTTTACCCAGATACGCAGTATTTT. The variable domain in full, completed from reference TRBV7-9 and TRBJ2-3, reads DTGVSQNPRHKITKRGQNVTFRCDPISEHNRLYWYRQTLGQGPEFLTYFQNEAQLEKSRLLSDRFSAERPKGSFSTLEIQRTEQGDSAMYLCASSNQPGQGVYPDTQYFGPGTRLTVL.

The V gene is TRBV5-1, the J gene TRBJ1-6; D is uncertain. The CDR3 contains 13 residues. Germline V CDR1 and CDR2: SGHRS, YFSETQ. Trimming pared 2 bases from V and 7 bases from J, leaving 7 bases between. As DNA, the CDR3 is TGCGCCAGCAGCTTTGAGGGAAATTCACCCCTCCACTTT. Translated, it gives CASSFEGNSPLHF.

This clonotype was counted at least ten times. V gene TRBV12-5 combines with J gene TRBJ2-7; TRBD1 matches at 7 bases. Germline CDR1 reads LGHNT; CDR2 reads FRNRAP. There are 13 residues in the CDR3. V lost 2 bases and J lost 2; bases outside the gene matches: 0. The CDR3 nucleotides read TGTGCTAGTGGTTTGACAGGGGCCTACGAGCAGTACTTC. It translates to CASGLTGAYEQYF.

This clonotype was found a few times. V usage is TRBV5-1 and J usage is TRBJ1-2; 11 nucleotides match TRBD1. CDR3 size: 16 residues. The germline gives CDR1 SGHRS, CDR2 YFSETQ. Unmatched junction bases numbered 9, after V lost 5 bases and J lost 3 bases. The CDR3 DNA reads TGCGCCAGCAGTCGTGGACAGGGGGCGGAAGACTATGGCTACACCTTC. Its translation: CASSRGQGAEDYGYTF.

This sequence joins TRBV9 and TRBJ2-3; D is possibly TRBD2 (5 bases). Per the germline V gene, CDR1 is SGDLS and CDR2 is YYNGEE. V gave up 5 bases and J gave up 3 bases, with 28 bases separating them. CDR3 length: 19 residues. The DNA of the CDR3 is TGTGCCAGCAGTGAGAGGTTTCGGTCGGGCAATCTAGCAACAGATACGCAGTATTTT. Translating gives CASSERFRSGNLATDTQYF.

J is TRBJ1-4 and V is TRBV7-8, with 8 positions matching TRBD1. The germline V gene has CDR1 SGHVS and CDR2 FQNEAQ. J gave up 5 bases and V 3 bases, and 2 bases lay outside the gene matches. The CDR3 sequence is 14 residues long. The CDR3 region has the DNA TGTGCCAGCAGCTTGACAGGGGAAAATGAAAAACTGTTTTTT. Its translation is CASSLTGENEKLFF.

J is TRBJ2-2 and V is TRBV11-2; TRBD2 agrees at 8 bases. V was pared by 3 bases and J by 0 bases, with 3 bases of the junction left unmatched. CDR1 is SGHAT and CDR2 is FQNNGV in the germline V gene. The CDR3 sequence is 16 residues long. CDR3 region: CASSFSGASNTGELFF. The CDR3 DNA is TGTGCCAGCAGCTTTAGCGGGGCCTCGAACACCGGGGAGCTGTTTTTT.